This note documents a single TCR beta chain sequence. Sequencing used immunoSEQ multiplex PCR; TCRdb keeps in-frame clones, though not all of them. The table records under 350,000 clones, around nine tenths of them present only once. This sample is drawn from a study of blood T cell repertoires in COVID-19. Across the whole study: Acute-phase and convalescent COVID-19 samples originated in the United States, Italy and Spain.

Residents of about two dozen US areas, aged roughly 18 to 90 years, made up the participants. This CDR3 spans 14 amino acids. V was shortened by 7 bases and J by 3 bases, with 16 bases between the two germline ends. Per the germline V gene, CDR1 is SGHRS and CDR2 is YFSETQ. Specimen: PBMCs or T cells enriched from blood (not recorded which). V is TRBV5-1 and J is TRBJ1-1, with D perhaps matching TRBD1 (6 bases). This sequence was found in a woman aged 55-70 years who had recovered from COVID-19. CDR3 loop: CASEKTGRHTEAFF. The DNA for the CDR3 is TGCGCCAGCGAAAAAACAGGGAGACACACTGAAGCTTTCTTT.